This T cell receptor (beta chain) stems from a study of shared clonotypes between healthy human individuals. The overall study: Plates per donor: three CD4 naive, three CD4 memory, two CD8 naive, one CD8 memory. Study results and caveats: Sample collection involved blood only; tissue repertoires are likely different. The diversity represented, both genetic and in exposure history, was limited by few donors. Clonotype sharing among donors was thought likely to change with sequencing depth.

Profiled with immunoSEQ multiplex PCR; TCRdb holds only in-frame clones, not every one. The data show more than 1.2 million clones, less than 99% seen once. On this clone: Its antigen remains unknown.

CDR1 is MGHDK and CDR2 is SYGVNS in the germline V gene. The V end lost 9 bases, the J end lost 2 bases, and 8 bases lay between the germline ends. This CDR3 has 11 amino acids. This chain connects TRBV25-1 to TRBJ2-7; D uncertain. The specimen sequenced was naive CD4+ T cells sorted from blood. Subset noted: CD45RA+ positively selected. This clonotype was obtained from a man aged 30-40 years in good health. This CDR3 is CASRRAYEQYF. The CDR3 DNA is TGTGCCAGTAGGAGAGCCTACGAGCAGTACTTC.